This TCR beta chain was identified during a study of blood T cell repertoires in COVID-19. The wider study: Specimens from acute and convalescent COVID-19 originated in the United States, Italy and Spain. In each case, the material was cDNA or gDNA derived from T cells, B-cell-depleted T cells, or PBMCs.

Patients at the Seattle site were enrolled during active infection and followed longitudinally. CDR1 and CDR2 (germline): SGHRS, YFSETQ. V shed 0 bases, J shed 5 bases, and the junction held 3 bases outside the gene matches. There are 15 residues in the CDR3. Assay used: immunoSEQ multiplex PCR; TCRdb lists only in-frame clones, some missing. The sample includes 450,000 or so clones, about 87% of them seen just once. The chain links TRBV5-1 to TRBJ2-2; 8 nucleotides line up with TRBD2. The specimen sequenced was peripheral blood. This TCR was recovered from a man younger than 35 with COVID-19, enrolled during active disease. CDR3 DNA sequence: TGCGCCAGCAGCTTGGAACTAGCGGCTACCGGGGAGCTGTTTTTT. Protein sequence: CASSLELAATGELFF. Based on the CDR3 plus reference TRBV5-1 and TRBJ2-2, the full variable domain is KAGVTQTPRYLIKTRGQQVTLSCSPISGHRSVSWYQQTPGQGLQFLFEYFSETQRNKGNFPGRFSGRQFSNSRSEMNVSTLELGDSALYLCASSLELAATGELFFGEGSRLTVL.